These 7 T cell receptor beta chains share one sample of origin, sequenced in a study of T-cell reconstitution after alpha-beta-depleted transplantation in children (dated by TCRdb to 2016 to 2017). Receptor amplification or capture employed PCR. Sequencing instrument: Illumina HiSeq 2500. Molecular barcoding was employed in the preparation of TCR libraries, with unique molecular identifiers being used to normalize TCRbeta repertoire quantification. The raw public reads went through TCRdb reprocessing: fastp at Q25, MiXCR clone calling, in-frame beta chains kept. Identical CDR3 proteins give one entry, which carries the most common genes and DNA. In this sample the table shows 200,000 to 300,000 distinct CDR3 sequences, about 25% of which occur a single time. The top ten hold about 2.6% of the sample. In light of the paper, this sample's treatment or condition label describes: allogeneic hematopoietic cell transplantation with graft depleted of TCRalphabeta T cells and CD19 B cells.

This specimen was PBMCs, taken before TCRalphabeta/CD19-depleted stem cell transplant. These receptors originate from a girl aged 2-10 years with Fanconi anemia, due to receive a stem cell transplant.

The J gene is TRBJ2-7, the V gene TRBV7-3; D not resolved. The CDR3 totals 15 residues. Germline V gene lookup returns CDR1 SGHTA and CDR2 FQGTGA. With 5 bases removed from V and 4 bases from J, the gap between germline ends came to 18 bases. The CDR3 bases are TGTGCCAGCAGCGAAAACCCTAGATCCCTTTACGAGCAGTACTTC. It specifies CASSENPRSLYEQYF.

The chain has TRBV6-1 and TRBJ2-5; D call uncertain. Trimming stripped 8 bases from V and 2 bases from J, with 18 bases between. Germline loops: CDR1 MNHNS, CDR2 SASEGT. The CDR3 sequence is 15 residues long. Here the CDR3 reads CASGRGRIQQETQYF. The CDR3 nucleotides read TGTGCCAGCGGAAGAGGACGGATTCAACAAGAGACCCAGTACTTC.

This clonotype was detected ten times or more. V and J are TRBV10-3 and TRBJ1-5; 7 bases match TRBD1. V dropped 10 bases and J dropped 3; count of bases not matched to a gene: 15. Germline CDR1 is ENHRY and CDR2 is SYGVKD. This CDR3 comprises 16 residues. DNA of the CDR3: TGTGCCACAAAGGATCCCGGGACAGACTTCAATCAGCCCCAGCATTTT. It yields the protein CATKDPGTDFNQPQHF.

This clonotype was detected many times. This chain uses TRBV29-1 with TRBJ2-2; unclear D gene. Germline CDR1 reads SQVTM; CDR2 reads ANQGSEA. Trimming removed 7 bases at V and 7 bases at J, with 10 bases between. This CDR3 comprises 11 residues. This CDR3 is CSAINGGELFF. As DNA, the CDR3 is TGCAGCGCGATCAATGGCGGGGAGCTGTTTTTT.

This clonotype was observed at least ten times. The genes are TRBV5-1 and TRBJ2-1; either TRBD1 or TRBD2 may supply D (6 bases each). The CDR3 sequence is 16 residues long. Germline lookup yields CDR1 SGHRS and CDR2 YFSETQ. Between the trimmed V and J ends, which lost 0 bases and 3 bases, there was a span of 13 bases. The CDR3 nucleotides read TGCGCCAGCAGCTTGGAACTACAGGGAGGCTACAATGAGCAGTTCTTC. Protein: CASSLELQGGYNEQFF.

In its sample, this clonotype was seen a few times. The rearrangement uses TRBV12-3 or TRBV12-4 and TRBJ2-7, with 7 bases lining up with TRBD2. J lost 7 bases, V lost 5 bases, and 17 bases had no gene match. The CDR3 is 16 amino acids. In nucleotides, the CDR3 is TGTGCCAGCAGTCAGACTAGCCGATCCCCTCTTAGTGAGCAGTACTTC. The encoded protein is CASSQTSRSPLSEQYF.

This clonotype came up a few times. The V and J genes are TRBV5-5 and TRBJ2-1; D remains ambiguous. This CDR3 is 15 amino acids long. Germline V lookup: CDR1 SGHKS, CDR2 YYEKEE (reference sequence). Trimming left V 0 bases short and J 3 bases short, with 10 bases between. The CDR3 spells CASSLAPVRYNEQFF. CDR3 nucleotides: TGTGCCAGCAGCTTGGCCCCGGTGCGCTACAATGAGCAGTTCTTC.